One sample yielded the 25 T cell receptor beta chains listed below, sequenced in a study of blood T cells in healthy people across ages (dated by TCRdb to the mid-2010s). The library was made by 5' RACE. TCRdb shows the sequencer as Illumina HiSeq 2500. The second PCR ran for about 7 to 11 cycles and used a J-beta primer mix along with a sample-barcoded 5' primer. The raw public data were reprocessed by TCRdb itself: fastp quality trimming at Q25, MiXCR clonotype calling, in-frame beta chains only. CDR3 protein sequences are deduplicated, and each keeps its most common genes and DNA. The sample yields 1.5 million to 2 million distinct CDR3 sequences; 34% were counted once. In total, the top ten clones hold about 10% of the sample. Input material: blood. These receptors were collected from a woman aged 25 to 39 in good health.

CDR3 region: CASSGESQGRQPQHF. CDR3 DNA sequence: TGTGCCAGCAGCGGGGAATCGCAGGGGAGGCAGCCCCAGCATTTT. The V and J genes are TRBV7-9 and TRBJ1-5; D may be TRBD1 (6 bases). CDR3 size: 15 residues. Per the germline V gene, CDR1 is SEHNR and CDR2 is FQNEAQ (reference sequence). With 5 bases removed from V and 7 bases from J, the gap between germline ends came to 18 bases.

On this clonotype itself: A clone one base away is much larger, so this may be a read error. The rearrangement links TRBV5-1 to TRBJ2-5; D may be TRBD1 or TRBD2 (7 bases each). The J call is doubtful: the DNA matches TRBJ2-7 better. CDR3 size: 15 residues. From germline, CDR1 is SGHRS and CDR2 YFSETQ. The CDR3 loop is CASSVRQGGHYEQYF. In nucleotides, the CDR3 is TGCGCCAGCAGCGTCAGGCAGGGGGGGCACTACGAGCAGTACTTC.

The V call is TRBV7-2, the J call TRBJ1-2; D ambiguous. This CDR3 spans 15 amino acids. Germline V gene sequence: CDR1 SGHTA, CDR2 FQGNSA. Trimming stripped 1 base from V and 6 bases from J, with 15 bases between. This chain's CDR3 is CASSLGVGSGDGYTF. CDR3 DNA sequence: TGTGCCAGCAGCTTAGGGGTAGGATCAGGAGATGGCTACACCTTC.

The table lists this clonotype with many counts. This chain uses TRBV15 with TRBJ2-7; D call uncertain. Deletions cut 8 bases from V and 6 bases from J, with 20 bases between. Germline V CDR1 and CDR2: LNHNV, YYDKDF (reference sequence). This CDR3 is built from 14 residues. In DNA form, the CDR3 reads TGTGCCACCGGTATGGGGATGAACTTAGGCGAGCAGTACTTC. Protein sequence: CATGMGMNLGEQYF.

This clonotype was detected a few times. CDR3 DNA sequence: TGTGCCAGCAGCATTGCCGGGACACACATCTACACAGATACGCAGTATTTT. It codes for CASSIAGTHIYTDTQYF. The chain uses TRBV5-6 and TRBJ2-3, with a weak D call TRBD1 (6 bases). The germline V gene encodes CDR1 SGHDT and CDR2 YYEEEE. Trimming took off 4 bases at V and 2 bases at J, with 20 bases between the two ends. The CDR3 spans 17 residues.

The V gene is TRBV4-1, the J gene TRBJ2-7; 9 positions match TRBD1. The trim removed 3 bases at V and 2 bases at J, leaving 2 bases unmatched. CDR1 and CDR2 from the germline V gene are MGHRA and YSYEKL. The CDR3 consists of 14 residues. The CDR3 reads CASSQYRGPYEQYF. In DNA, the CDR3 is TGCGCCAGCAGCCAGTACAGGGGGCCCTACGAGCAGTACTTC.

The chain uses TRBV18 and TRBJ1-2, with 7 bases aligning to TRBD1. This CDR3 is built from 13 residues. Per the germline V gene, CDR1 is KGHSH and CDR2 is LQKENI. Germline trimming cut 5 bases from V and 7 bases from J; bases unmatched to any gene: 7. The CDR3 nucleotides read TGTGCCAGCTCAGCCACAGGGGAAGGTGGCTACACCTTC. Its protein product is CASSATGEGGYTF.

The genes are TRBV5-1 and TRBJ2-1, with 9 bases aligning to TRBD2. Germline loops: CDR1 SGHRS, CDR2 YFSETQ. CDR3 length: 16 residues. Unmatched junction bases numbered 3, after V lost 0 bases and J lost 2 bases. CDR3 sequence (DNA): TGCGCCAGCAGCTTGGTAGCGGGAGTTGCCTACAATGAGCAGTTCTTC. Translated: CASSLVAGVAYNEQFF. The entire variable domain, with the rest obtained from reference TRBV5-1 and TRBJ2-1, is as follows: KAGVTQTPRYLIKTRGQQVTLSCSPISGHRSVSWYQQTPGQGLQFLFEYFSETQRNKGNFPGRFSGRQFSNSRSEMNVSTLELGDSALYLCASSLVAGVAYNEQFFGPGTRLTVL.

This clonotype came up a few times. The chain uses TRBV7-2 and TRBJ2-2, with 8 bases identical to TRBD1. The CDR3 runs 16 residues. J gave up 4 bases and V 6 bases, and 10 bases lay outside the gene matches. Per germline, CDR1 SGHTA and CDR2 FQGNSA. CDR3 in DNA: TGTGCCAGCAGAAACCCAGGGGGCCAGGGCACCGGGGAGCTGTTTTTT. As protein: CASRNPGGQGTGELFF.

At least ten counts were recorded for this clonotype. The chain combines TRBV12-3 or TRBV12-4 with TRBJ2-5, with 11 bases matching TRBD2. The CDR3 is made up of 17 amino acids. The J segment lost 2 bases and the V segment lost 1 base, leaving 6 bases of the junction unmatched. DNA for the CDR3: TGTGCCAGCAGTTTAGTTAGACTAGCGGGATTACAAGAGACCCAGTACTTC. It encodes CASSLVRLAGLQETQYF.

V is TRBV5-1 and J is TRBJ2-3; 11 bases fit TRBD2. Per the germline V gene, CDR1 is SGHRS and CDR2 is YFSETQ. This CDR3 spans 16 amino acids. Trimming removed 0 bases from V and 1 base from J; junction bases left unmatched: 1. The CDR3 region has the DNA TGCGCCAGCAGCTTGGGACTAGCGGGACGCACAGATACGCAGTATTTT. This translates into CASSLGLAGRTDTQYF.

This clonotype was observed a few times. The V call is TRBV20-1, the J call TRBJ1-1; possibly TRBD1 for D (5 bases). Trimming took off 2 bases at V and 3 bases at J, with 10 bases between the two ends. The CDR3 runs 13 residues. CDR1 and CDR2 from the germline V gene are DFQATT and SNEGSKA (reference sequence). The CDR3 sequence is CSARSQGYTEAFF. Here the CDR3 DNA reads TGCAGTGCTAGATCTCAGGGTTACACTGAAGCTTTCTTT.

This clonotype was recorded many times. This chain links TRBV29-1 with TRBJ2-7; 11 positions agree with TRBD2. Germline loops: CDR1 SQVTM, CDR2 ANQGSEA. The CDR3 has 15 residues. V trimming: 5 bases; J trimming: 2 bases; junction bases outside the gene matches: 8. CDR3 protein: CSVIPGLAVPYEQYF. The CDR3, as DNA: TGCAGCGTTATCCCGGGACTAGCGGTACCCTACGAGCAGTACTTC.

The sample holds many counts of this clonotype. This chain connects TRBV20-1 to TRBJ1-2; 7 bases fit TRBD1. Losses at the gene ends were 5 bases for V and 4 bases for J; bases not matched to a gene: 7. Per germline, CDR1 DFQATT and CDR2 SNEGSKA (reference sequence). This CDR3 contains 13 residues. As DNA, the CDR3 is TGCAGTGCTTCCGGGACAGATTTCTATGGCTACACCTTC. It specifies CSASGTDFYGYTF.

This clonotype was counted at least ten times. This rearrangement joins TRBV5-1 to TRBJ2-1, with 9 nucleotides matching TRBD1. With V trimmed by 3 bases and J by 6 bases, 7 bases remained unmatched. The CDR3 covers 15 residues. Looked up from germline, CDR1 is SGHRS and CDR2 is YFSETQ. The CDR3 DNA sequence: TGCGCCAGCAGCTCGGGACAGGGCTATTTCAATGAGCAGTTCTTC. Translating gives CASSSGQGYFNEQFF.

This chain uses TRBV9 with TRBJ2-3; 8 bases align to TRBD2. The trim removed 6 bases at V and 3 bases at J, leaving 12 bases unmatched. CDR3 length: 16 amino acids. Germline-derived CDR1 and CDR2 are SGDLS and YYNGEE. The CDR3 loop is CASTTSGGGETDTQYF. Written as DNA, the CDR3 is TGTGCCAGCACCACGAGCGGGGGCGGGGAGACAGATACGCAGTATTTT.

Concerning this clonotype: With a much larger clone just one base away, this may be a read error. This is likely a read error, given that the CDR3 carries no conserved phenylalanine or tryptophan at its end. The CDR3 reads CASSSIKGQTDKGTQYL. The CDR3 DNA is TGTGCCAGCAGTTCTATTAAGGGACAAACGGACAAGGGGACCCAGTACTTA. V and J are TRBV12-3 or TRBV12-4 and TRBJ2-5, with a possible D match to TRBD1 (6 bases). The CDR3 runs 17 residues. The germline V and J ends were trimmed by 4 bases and 7 bases, with 25 bases remaining between them.

Points on this clonotype: A read error is possible here, since a much larger clone lies one base away. The chain is built from TRBV6-5 and TRBJ1-6; the D is unclear. In germline, CDR1 is MNHEY, CDR2 SVGAGI. There are 15 residues in the CDR3. Trimming stripped 2 bases from V and 11 bases from J, with 16 bases between. CDR3 coding DNA: TGTGCCAGCAGTTACGGGTTCGAAAAGAATCCACCCCTCCACTTT. Its protein product is CASSYGFEKNPPLHF.

This clonotype has just a few counts. The V gene is TRBV7-6, the J gene TRBJ2-6; no clear D. The germline CDR1 and CDR2 sequences are SGHVS and FNYEAQ. This CDR3 is 18 amino acids long. V dropped 5 bases and J dropped 0 bases, with 17 bases sitting between them. The CDR3 coding sequence is TGTGCCAGCAGCCCACCTTGGGCAGGCCGCTCTGGGGCCAACGTCCTGACTTTC. It encodes CASSPPWAGRSGANVLTF.

In its sample, this clonotype was seen a few times. The chain recombines TRBV5-1 with TRBJ1-4; D remains ambiguous. CDR1 is SGHRS and CDR2 is YFSETQ in the germline V gene. The CDR3 sequence is 14 residues long. Between the trimmed V and J ends, which lost 0 bases and 6 bases, there was a span of 9 bases. The DNA of the CDR3 is TGCGCCAGCAGCTTGGACAGATCCTATGAAAAACTGTTTTTT. Its protein product is CASSLDRSYEKLFF.

The V call is TRBV4-1, the J call TRBJ2-7; 10 nucleotides agree with TRBD2. Germline CDR1 and CDR2: MGHRA and YSYEKL. This CDR3 has 16 amino acids. V dropped 0 bases and J dropped 2; count of bases not matched to a gene: 4. For the CDR3, the DNA is TGCGCCAGCAGCCAAGAGGAACTAGCGGGACCCTACGAGCAGTACTTC. As protein: CASSQEELAGPYEQYF.

Only a few counts were recorded for this clonotype. The chain carries TRBV18 and TRBJ2-7; D is uncertain. The length of the CDR3 is 13 residues. Germline CDR1 reads KGHSH; CDR2 reads LQKENI. V was cut by 2 bases and J by 3 bases, with 8 bases left in between. The CDR3 nucleotides are TGTGCCAGCTCACCAAGCACTCACTACGAGCAGTACTTC. It yields the protein CASSPSTHYEQYF.

At least ten counts were recorded for this clonotype. This chain connects TRBV4-1 to TRBJ2-3, with 16 bases that match TRBD2. After removal of 4 bases from V and 0 bases from J, the junction contained 4 bases not matched to a gene. CDR1 is MGHRA and CDR2 is YSYEKL in the germline V gene. This CDR3 spans 18 amino acids. The DNA of the CDR3 is TGCGCCAGCAGCCGGGGACTAGCGGGGGGGCCCAGCACAGATACGCAGTATTTT. Its translation is CASSRGLAGGPSTDTQYF.

For this clonotype: This may come from a read error, since a much larger clone is one base off. The CDR3 coding sequence is TGCAGTGCTAGAGAGCGGGGCATCAGCACAGATATGCAGTATTTT. Translating gives CSARERGISTDMQYF. The V call is TRBV20-1, the J call TRBJ2-3, with D maybe TRBD2 (6 bases). The germline V gene encodes CDR1 DFQATT and CDR2 SNEGSKA (reference sequence). The CDR3 has 15 residues.

This chain connects TRBV20-1 to TRBJ1-6, with 7 positions matching TRBD1. The V gene's germline CDR1 is DFQATT and CDR2 SNEGSKA (reference sequence). This CDR3 region has 13 residues. The CDR3, as DNA: TGCAGAGCAGGGGGCTCCTATAATTCACCCCTCCACTTT. Translated, it gives CRAGGSYNSPLHF.